These 26 T cell receptor beta chains share one sample of origin, sequenced in a study of T-cell memory formation after mild COVID-19. TCRdb redid the calling of the 5' RACE reads with MiXCR, one entry per CDR3 protein. The repertoire holds roughly 130,000 distinct CDR3 sequences, with roughly 15% as singletons. The sequencing sample was made of PBMCs or a T cell subset sorted from them (not recorded which). All receptors derive from an adult woman who had mild COVID-19 (a few samples of this study predate the infection). Cell type and time point are not known.

V is TRBV21-1 and J is TRBJ2-7. TRBV21-1 is shown as a pseudogene. The CDR3 loop spans 14 amino acids. In nucleotides, the CDR3 is TGTGCCAGCAGCAAAGCGTCCGGCTCCTACGAGCAGTACTTC. Translating gives CASSKASGSYEQYF.

In this sample, this clonotype turned up a few times. The chain is built from TRBV21-1 and TRBJ2-1; TRBD2 was called by the table and not checked on the DNA. TRBV21-1 is recorded as a pseudogene. The CDR3 is made up of 19 amino acids. The CDR3 loop is CASSFRTSGSLIPPYEQFF. Here the CDR3 DNA reads TGTGCCAGCAGCTTCAGGACTAGCGGGAGTTTGATTCCTCCATATGAGCAGTTCTTC.

The chain couples TRBV29-1 to TRBJ2-3, with D uncertain. The CDR3 is 13 amino acids. Germline V gene data show CDR1 as SQVTM and CDR2 as ANQGSEA. Trimming stripped 3 bases from V and 4 bases from J, with 11 bases between. The CDR3 DNA is TGCAGCGTTGATGGAGAAGCGTCAGATACGCAGTATTTT. Translating it yields CSVDGEASDTQYF.

This clonotype was observed a few times. The V and J genes are TRBV12-3 or TRBV12-4 and TRBJ2-1, with D possibly being TRBD1 (7 bases). The CDR3 extends over 15 amino acids. The V and J ends lost 3 bases and 3 bases respectively, with 12 bases between them. The CDR3 reads CASSFGQGGYNEQFF. DNA for the CDR3: TGTGCCAGCAGTTTTGGTCAGGGGGGCTACAATGAGCAGTTCTTC.

The chain is built from TRBV29-1 and TRBJ1-4; D is ambiguous. The ends were cut back, 5 bases at V and 7 bases at J, with 8 bases in the middle. Germline CDR1 SQVTM, CDR2 ANQGSEA. This CDR3 spans 11 amino acids. The CDR3, as DNA: TGCAGCGTTCCCCGGGGTGAAAAACTGTTTTTT. The encoded protein is CSVPRGEKLFF.

This clonotype appeared a few times. The chain combines TRBV6-4 with TRBJ2-7, with D possibly called TRBD1 or TRBD2 (6 bases each). The CDR3 length is 16 residues. With 7 bases removed from V and 0 bases from J, the gap between germline ends came to 19 bases. Germline CDR1 is MRHNA and CDR2 is SNTAGT. This CDR3 is CASTHKQGRPSYEQYF. In nucleotides, the CDR3 is TGTGCCAGCACCCACAAGCAGGGGAGGCCCTCCTACGAGCAGTACTTC.

This clonotype was detected only a few times. The chain couples TRBV11-1 to TRBJ2-1; D possibly corresponds to TRBD2 (6 bases). V was trimmed by 5 bases and J by 15 bases, leaving 20 bases between them. Germline loops: CDR1 SGHAT, CDR2 FQDESV (reference sequence). CDR3 length: 13 amino acids. CDR3 DNA sequence: TGTGCCAGCAGCCGCGATACTAGCCTCGCGGGGTTCTTC. Protein: CASSRDTSLAGFF.

The chain uses TRBV20-1 and TRBJ1-1, with D possibly matching TRBD1 (6 bases). CDR3 length equals 14 residues. CDR1 and CDR2 from the germline V gene are DFQATT and SNEGSKA (reference sequence). The germline V and J ends were trimmed by 0 bases and 8 bases, with 16 bases remaining between them. The CDR3 spells CSAREYPDSSEAFF. The CDR3 nucleotides read TGCAGTGCTAGAGAGTACCCGGACAGTTCCGAAGCTTTCTTT.

This clonotype appeared a few times. The V call is TRBV4-1, the J call TRBJ1-1, with 12 bases identical to TRBD1. The germline V gene has CDR1 MGHRA and CDR2 YSYEKL. V gave up 4 bases and J gave up 5 bases; unmatched junction bases: 14. The CDR3 covers 18 residues. Here the CDR3 reads CASSLITGTGGAGTEAFF. CDR3 nucleotide sequence: TGCGCCAGCAGCCTCATAACCGGGACAGGGGGCGCGGGGACTGAAGCTTTCTTT.

This clonotype was seen a handful of times. DNA for the CDR3: TGTGCCAGCAGTTCCCCGGGAACTACGCAGTATTTT. Residues: CASSSPGTTQYF. The V gene is TRBV6-6, the J gene TRBJ2-3; TRBD2 might be the D (5 bases). The CDR3 spans 12 residues. V was pared by 4 bases and J by 8 bases, with 10 bases between. Per the germline V gene, CDR1 is MNHNY and CDR2 is SVGAGI (reference sequence).

This rearrangement joins TRBV5-1 to TRBJ1-1, with 7 bases identical to TRBD1. The CDR3 sequence is 15 residues long. The trim removed 4 bases at V and 1 base at J, leaving 7 bases unmatched. From germline, CDR1 is SGHRS and CDR2 YFSETQ. The CDR3 is CASSPDGTENTEAFF. DNA of the CDR3: TGCGCCAGCAGCCCGGACGGGACAGAGAACACTGAAGCTTTCTTT.

The sample holds a few counts of this clonotype. V is TRBV2 and J is TRBJ2-1; 13 bases are shared with TRBD2. With V trimmed by 9 bases and J by 4 bases, 3 bases remained unmatched. The CDR3 consists of 14 residues. CDR1 and CDR2 from the germline V gene are SNHLY and FYNNEI. CDR3 sequence (DNA): TGTGCCAGGACGACTAGCGGGGGGTACAATGAGCAGTTCTTC. This gives the protein CARTTSGGYNEQFF.

This clonotype was seen only a few times. The chain employs TRBV30 and TRBJ2-3; 11 bases align to TRBD1. V dropped 5 bases and J dropped 5; count of bases not matched to a gene: 6. This CDR3 has 14 residues. Germline-derived CDR1 and CDR2 are GTSNPN and SVGIG (reference sequence). In DNA form, the CDR3 reads TGTGCCTGGGGTCGGACAGGGGGCTTAGATACGCAGTATTTT. Translation: CAWGRTGGLDTQYF.

Ten or more counts support this clonotype. CDR3 bases: TGTGCCAGCAGCCAAGAGGCGGGAGGGCCCCCAGAGACCCAGTACTTC. Translating gives CASSQEAGGPPETQYF. The chain links TRBV4-2 to TRBJ2-5; 9 positions match TRBD2. The germline CDR1 and CDR2 sequences are LGHNA and YNFKEQ. This CDR3 has 16 residues. After removal of 0 bases from V and 4 bases from J, the junction contained 6 bases not matched to a gene.

Ten or more counts support this clonotype. This chain joins TRBV7-2 and TRBJ2-4; D call uncertain. CDR3 length: 15 residues. The V gene lost 5 bases and the J gene lost 1 base, with 12 bases spanning the gap. CDR1 is SGHTA, CDR2 FQGNSA, per germline. Here the CDR3 DNA reads TGTGCCAGCAGCCCCCGACGTTCGGCCAAAAACATTCAGTACTTC. Residues: CASSPRRSAKNIQYF.

The chain couples TRBV29-1 to TRBJ2-2, with unresolved D. This CDR3 is 12 amino acids long. The germline V gene has CDR1 SQVTM and CDR2 ANQGSEA. V was trimmed by 6 bases and J by 3 bases, leaving 8 bases between them. CDR3 DNA: TGCAGCGTCCATCTCGACACCGGGGAGCTGTTTTTT. Residues: CSVHLDTGELFF.

The chain joins TRBV5-1 to TRBJ2-7; tentatively, D is TRBD1 or TRBD2 (5 bases each). CDR3 length: 12 residues. Trimming cost V 4 bases and J 3 bases, with 8 bases left between them. The germline gives CDR1 SGHRS, CDR2 YFSETQ. This CDR3 is CASSGTFYEQYF. CDR3 DNA sequence: TGCGCCAGCAGCGGGACCTTCTACGAGCAGTACTTC.

This chain links TRBV20-1 with TRBJ2-1; 10 bases line up with TRBD2. V lost 3 bases and J lost 8; bases outside the gene matches: 4. Per germline, CDR1 DFQATT and CDR2 SNEGSKA (reference sequence). This CDR3 region has 13 residues. The CDR3 region is CSASSGGLDEQFF. DNA for the CDR3: TGCAGTGCTAGTAGCGGGGGGCTGGATGAGCAGTTCTTC.

The chain's CDR3 is CASTTLASGQGEAFF. The CDR3 coding sequence is TGCGCCAGCACCACTCTGGCCTCGGGACAGGGTGAAGCTTTCTTT. V and J are TRBV5-1 and TRBJ1-1, with 9 bases identical to TRBD1. Losses at the gene ends were 6 bases for V and 7 bases for J; bases not matched to a gene: 13. The germline gives CDR1 SGHRS, CDR2 YFSETQ. This CDR3 is 15 amino acids long.

The gene calls are TRBV19 and TRBJ1-2; D gene unclear. The germline CDR1 and CDR2 sequences are LNHDA and SQIVND (reference sequence). V was shortened by 3 bases and J by 3 bases, with 17 bases between the two germline ends. The CDR3 spans 16 residues. The CDR3 loop is CASSIGPAGDYYGYTF. The CDR3 DNA reads as TGTGCCAGTAGTATCGGTCCGGCAGGCGATTACTATGGCTACACCTTC.

The rearrangement joins TRBV27 to TRBJ2-5, with TRBD2 matching over 8 bases. The CDR3 contains 15 residues. CDR1 and CDR2 (germline): MNHEY, SMNVEV (reference sequence). With 4 bases clipped from V and 0 bases from J, the junction kept 4 bases outside the gene matches. CDR3 nucleotides: TGTGCCAGCAGTTGGTATAGCGGGGACCAAGAGACCCAGTACTTC. It codes for CASSWYSGDQETQYF.

This clonotype was observed at least ten times. The chain employs TRBV5-1 and TRBJ2-1; 10 bases align to TRBD2. Germline lookup yields CDR1 SGHRS and CDR2 YFSETQ. The CDR3 contains 15 residues. The ends lost 1 base at V and 7 bases at J; junction bases unmatched: 5. The CDR3 loop is CASSLSLAGANEQFF. CDR3 DNA sequence: TGCGCCAGCAGCTTGAGTCTAGCGGGAGCGAATGAGCAGTTCTTC.

This clonotype was seen repeatedly, ten times or more. The chain employs TRBV4-3 and TRBJ2-3; unclear D gene. CDR1 is LGHNA, CDR2 YSLEER, per germline. The CDR3 has 13 amino acids. V gave up 1 base and J gave up 5 bases, with 7 bases separating them. The CDR3 nucleotides are TGCGCCAGCAGCCAAGTGGACGGAGATACGCAGTATTTT. Protein product: CASSQVDGDTQYF.

For the CDR3, the DNA is TGTGCCAGCAGTTTCAGGGCCCGGGAGAATGAGCAGTTCTTC. Protein product: CASSFRARENEQFF. V is TRBV12-3 or TRBV12-4 and J is TRBJ2-1, with a tentative D call TRBD2 (6 bases). The CDR3 sequence is 14 residues long. The V end lost 3 bases, the J end lost 7 bases, and 13 bases lay between the germline ends.

This chain links TRBV7-8 with TRBJ2-7; 14 bases map to TRBD2. V shed 7 bases and J 5 bases; nucleotides not matched to a gene: 16. The CDR3 is 18 amino acids. Germline V gene data show CDR1 as SGHVS and CDR2 as FQNEAQ. As DNA, the CDR3 is TGTGCCAGCACCATCCCCTCCGGGACTAGCGGGAGAATTCACGAGCAGTACTTC. This translates into CASTIPSGTSGRIHEQYF.

This clonotype was observed a few times. The chain combines TRBV5-1 with TRBJ2-5; TRBD1 aligns across 11 bases. Looked up from germline, CDR1 is SGHRS and CDR2 is YFSETQ. V trimming: 0 bases; J trimming: 2 bases; junction bases outside the gene matches: 6. The CDR3 sequence is 17 residues long. CDR3 nucleotide sequence: TGCGCCAGCAGCTTGGCTAGGGGGACAGGGGGGCAAGAGACCCAGTACTTC. Translated: CASSLARGTGGQETQYF.